This passage covers 32 T cell receptor beta chains from one sample sequenced in a study of early stage breast cancer tumors. Assay used: immunoSEQ multiplex PCR; TCRdb lists only in-frame clones, some missing. Among about 51,000 clones listed, 78% were seen once. Material for sequencing was blood. These receptors were obtained from a person aged 40 to 50 with breast cancer.

The CDR3 DNA sequence: TGTGCCAGCAGCCGAACTAGCGTAGGTACAGATACGCAGTATTTT. Protein product: CASSRTSVGTDTQYF. The V gene is TRBV5-4, the J gene TRBJ2-3; 7 bases are a match to TRBD2. Germline V gene lookup returns CDR1 SGHNT and CDR2 YYREEE (reference sequence). V shed 4 bases and J 3 bases; nucleotides not matched to a gene: 8. The CDR3 has 15 residues.

This rearrangement joins TRBV2 to TRBJ2-5; TRBD2 is a possible D gene (5 bases). CDR1 SNHLY and CDR2 FYNNEI come from the germline V gene. Trimming cost V 7 bases and J 5 bases, with 17 bases left between them. This CDR3 has 14 residues. CDR3 amino acids: CASTTRGFGETQYF. The CDR3 region has the DNA TGTGCCAGCACCACACGGGGTTTCGGGGAGACCCAGTACTTC. The full variable domain, with the rest looked up from reference TRBV2 and TRBJ2-5, is EPEVTQTPSHQVTQMGQEVILRCVPISNHLYFYWYRQILGQKVEFLVSFYNNEISEKSEIFDDQFSVERPDGSNFTLKIRSTKLEDSAMYFCASTTRGFGETQYFGPGTRLLVL.

The CDR3 loop is CASSLGLAGGTDTQYF. In nucleotides, the CDR3 is TGTGCCAGCAGCTTAGGACTAGCGGGAGGGACAGATACGCAGTATTTT. The rearrangement links TRBV11-3 to TRBJ2-3; 14 bases line up with TRBD2. The ends lost 1 base at V and 3 bases at J; junction bases unmatched: 0. CDR1 is SGHNT, CDR2 YENEEA, per germline. The CDR3 sequence is 16 residues long. Full variable domain (remainder filled in from reference TRBV11-3 and TRBJ2-3): EAGVVQSPRYKIIEKKQPVAFWCNPISGHNTLYWYLQNLGQGPELLIRYENEEAVDDSQLPKDRFSAERLKGVDSTLKIQPAELGDSAVYLCASSLGLAGGTDTQYFGPGTRLTVL.

This chain connects TRBV27 to TRBJ2-1, with D possibly TRBD1 on 6 matching bases. The CDR3 contains 13 residues. V gave up 6 bases and J gave up 6 bases, with 12 bases separating them. The germline gives CDR1 MNHEY, CDR2 SMNVEV (reference sequence). In DNA form, the CDR3 reads TGTGCCAGCAGGGCAGGGGTCGTCAATGAGCAGTTCTTC. It is translated as CASRAGVVNEQFF.

The J gene is TRBJ2-1, the V gene TRBV9, with a possible D match to TRBD1 (5 bases). Looked up from germline, CDR1 is SGDLS and CDR2 is YYNGEE. The CDR3 loop spans 17 amino acids. V shed 4 bases and J shed 4 bases, with 21 bases lying between them. CDR3 protein: CASSFSPLAGIYNEQFF. The DNA for the CDR3 is TGTGCCAGCAGCTTCTCACCTTTGGCAGGGATATACAATGAGCAGTTCTTC.

The chain recombines TRBV4-1 with TRBJ2-7, with 10 bases identical to TRBD2. Trimming took 0 bases from V and 3 from J; bases not matched to a gene: 11. This CDR3 contains 18 residues. Per the germline V gene, CDR1 is MGHRA and CDR2 is YSYEKL. For the CDR3, the DNA is TGCGCCAGCAGCCAAGAAAGGACTAGCGGCGGCCTTCTCTACGAGCAGTACTTC. Protein product: CASSQERTSGGLLYEQYF.

In its sample, this clone was seen once. This chain joins TRBV5-6 and TRBJ2-7, with 8 bases identical to TRBD1. J was trimmed by 1 base and V by 4 bases; bases with no gene match: 7. The length of the CDR3 is 15 residues. CDR1 and CDR2 from the germline V gene are SGHDT and YYEEEE. CDR3 protein: CASSRGQGPSYEQYF. CDR3 in DNA: TGTGCCAGCAGCCGCGGACAGGGTCCGTCCTACGAGCAGTACTTC.

The CDR3 reads CASSLGGPTDTQYF. The CDR3 region has the DNA TGTGCCAGCAGCTTGGGAGGTCCGACAGATACGCAGTATTTT. The chain couples TRBV5-6 to TRBJ2-3; D is ambiguous. Germline CDR1 and CDR2: SGHDT and YYEEEE. CDR3 length equals 14 residues. The V end lost 0 bases, the J end lost 3 bases, and 8 bases lay between the germline ends.

The chain combines TRBV7-2 with TRBJ2-2; no reliable D call. This CDR3 spans 14 amino acids. Germline V gene data show CDR1 as SGHTA and CDR2 as FQGNSA. V dropped 11 bases and J dropped 0 bases, with 13 bases sitting between them. CDR3 bases: TGTGCCGATGCACTGGGTGCGAACACCGGGGAGCTGTTTTTT. It codes for CADALGANTGELFF.

This clone was seen more than once but under ten times. The chain couples TRBV18 to TRBJ2-7; the D is unclear. The germline V and J ends were trimmed by 6 bases and 2 bases, with 11 bases remaining between them. Germline V gene sequence: CDR1 KGHSH, CDR2 LQKENI. This CDR3 is 13 amino acids long. The CDR3 reads CASSLGRAYEQYF. CDR3 bases: TGTGCCAGCTCGCTGGGCAGAGCCTACGAGCAGTACTTC.

V and J are TRBV4-1 and TRBJ2-2; a possible D gene is TRBD2 (5 bases). The germline V gene has CDR1 MGHRA and CDR2 YSYEKL. This CDR3 has 15 residues. Trimming left V 1 base short and J 10 bases short, with 16 bases between. CDR3 bases: TGCGCCAGCAGCCAAGTAAGTAAGTTCGGGGAGGAGCTGTTTTTT. Amino acid sequence: CASSQVSKFGEELFF.

J is TRBJ2-7 and V is TRBV5-8; 7 positions match TRBD1. The CDR3 is made up of 13 amino acids. V dropped 3 bases and J dropped 4; count of bases not matched to a gene: 4. The germline V gene encodes CDR1 SGHTS and CDR2 YDEGEE. Here the CDR3 reads CASSSTGVYEQYF. For the CDR3, the DNA is TGTGCCAGCAGCTCAACAGGGGTGTACGAGCAGTACTTC.

The chain is built from TRBV29-1 and TRBJ1-4, with D possibly TRBD1 on 6 matching bases. V lost 7 bases and J lost 6, with 12 bases in between. The CDR3 sequence is 12 residues long. Germline CDR1 and CDR2: SQVTM and ANQGSEA. The CDR3 is CSGTGSDEKLFF. As DNA, the CDR3 is TGCAGCGGCACAGGGTCGGATGAAAAACTGTTTTTT. The entire variable domain, with the rest obtained from reference TRBV29-1 and TRBJ1-4, is as follows: SAVISQKPSRDICQRGTSLTIQCQVDSQVTMMFWYRQQPGQSLTLIATANQGSEATYESGFVIDKFPISRPNLTFSTLTVSNMSPEDSSIYLCSGTGSDEKLFFGSGTQLSVL.

The rearrangement joins TRBV27 to TRBJ2-7; D uncertain. The germline gives CDR1 MNHEY, CDR2 SMNVEV (reference sequence). The CDR3 is made up of 15 amino acids. The V end was cut by 6 bases, the J end by 0 bases, with 15 bases between. CDR3 bases: TGTGCCAGCAGCTCACCTGGAAGGTCCTCCTACGAGCAGTACTTC. Its protein is CASSSPGRSSYEQYF.

The chain couples TRBV11-2 to TRBJ2-7; 8 bases map to TRBD2. The CDR3 runs 14 residues. Trimming took 4 bases from V and 1 from J; bases not matched to a gene: 3. The germline V gene has CDR1 SGHAT and CDR2 FQNNGV. Here the CDR3 DNA reads TGTGCCAGCAGCTCCTTAGCGGGGTCCTACGAGCAGTACTTC. As protein: CASSSLAGSYEQYF.

J is TRBJ1-2 and V is TRBV5-6; possible D gene TRBD1, 6 bases. The CDR3 totals 14 residues. Germline V gene lookup returns CDR1 SGHDT and CDR2 YYEEEE. V was pared by 4 bases and J by 6 bases, with 16 bases between. CDR3 sequence reads: CASSQGWERDGYTF. The CDR3 DNA reads as TGTGCCAGCAGCCAGGGGTGGGAAAGGGATGGCTACACCTTC.

This clone came up once. The V gene is TRBV4-1, the J gene TRBJ2-7, with D perhaps matching TRBD2 (6 bases). With 1 base removed from V and 1 base from J, the gap between germline ends came to 14 bases. Germline loops: CDR1 MGHRA, CDR2 YSYEKL. The CDR3 contains 16 residues. CDR3 bases: TGCGCCAGCAGCCAAGGTAGCGGAGCCCCTTCCTACGAGCAGTACTTC. It codes for CASSQGSGAPSYEQYF.

The chain is built from TRBV9 and TRBJ2-3; D gene unclear. Germline lookup yields CDR1 SGDLS and CDR2 YYNGEE. V lost 3 bases to trimming and J lost 1 base, with 12 bases between them. The CDR3 extends over 15 amino acids. The CDR3 loop is CASSARSYGTDTQYF. Written as DNA, the CDR3 is TGTGCCAGCAGCGCTAGGAGTTATGGCACAGATACGCAGTATTTT.

This clone was counted once. The J gene is TRBJ2-2, the V gene TRBV6-6, with 8 bases that match TRBD2. The germline gives CDR1 MNHNY, CDR2 SVGAGI (reference sequence). The CDR3 consists of 16 residues. Losses at the gene ends were 10 bases for V and 1 base for J; bases not matched to a gene: 11. The CDR3 is CATDEGLVLNTGELFF. Written as DNA, the CDR3 is TGTGCCACCGATGAGGGACTAGTCTTGAACACCGGGGAGCTGTTTTTT.

A single count supports this clone. This chain uses TRBV7-9 with TRBJ2-5, with 12 bases fitting TRBD2. The CDR3 is made up of 15 amino acids. Losses at the gene ends were 5 bases for V and 5 bases for J; bases not matched to a gene: 6. The V gene's germline CDR1 is SEHNR and CDR2 FQNEAQ (reference sequence). CDR3 bases: TGTGCCAGCAGCCTCGGACTAGCGGGGAGGGAGACCCAGTACTTC. Encoded protein: CASSLGLAGRETQYF.

As for this clone: An end of the junction does not agree with germline; a read error may underlie this. V and J are TRBV7-7 and TRBJ2-7, with D possibly matching TRBD1 (6 bases). Germline V gene sequence: CDR1 SSHAT, CDR2 FNYEAQ (reference sequence). This CDR3 contains 14 residues. The CDR3 DNA follows: TGTGCTAGCAGCCCAGACAGGATTAGCCACGAGCAGTACTTC. Translation: CASSPDRISHEQYF.

The CDR3 region has the DNA TGTGCCAGCAAAGAGACAGGGGGCGGGCAGCCCCAGCATTTT. It encodes CASKETGGGQPQHF. The rearrangement uses TRBV6-1 and TRBJ1-5; 10 bases fit TRBD1. J lost 7 bases, V lost 7 bases, and 7 bases had no gene match. The CDR3 is 14 amino acids. In germline, CDR1 is MNHNS, CDR2 SASEGT.

V and J are TRBV21-1 and TRBJ2-7; the table's D gene call, TRBD1, was not cross checked with the DNA. TRBV21-1 is assigned pseudogene status. CDR3 length: 14 residues. The CDR3: CASFGEGVSYEQYF. The CDR3 DNA reads TGTGCCTCTTTCGGAGAGGGGGTTTCCTACGAGCAGTACTTC.

V and J are TRBV19 and TRBJ2-3; D call uncertain. The CDR3 is 14 residues long. Germline V gene data show CDR1 as LNHDA and CDR2 as SQIVND (reference sequence). The V end lost 4 bases, the J end lost 2 bases, and 10 bases lay between the germline ends. The DNA for the CDR3 is TGTGCCAGTAGTACCAACAGAAACACAGATACGCAGTATTTT. This encodes CASSTNRNTDTQYF.

This clone has just a few counts. This chain joins TRBV6-1 and TRBJ1-5; 7 nucleotides match TRBD1. Per the germline V gene, CDR1 is MNHNS and CDR2 is SASEGT. There are 14 residues in the CDR3. The junction had 5 bases not matched to a gene; V was cut back by 4 bases and J by 5 bases. This CDR3 reads CASSGKGAHQPQHF. In DNA, the CDR3 is TGTGCCAGCAGTGGTAAGGGGGCCCATCAGCCCCAGCATTTT.

The gene calls are TRBV15 and TRBJ2-2; 7 bases fit TRBD1. Unmatched junction bases numbered 15, after V lost 3 bases and J lost 5 bases. CDR1 is LNHNV and CDR2 is YYDKDF in the germline V gene (reference sequence). The CDR3 sequence is 18 residues long. CDR3 coding DNA: TGTGCCACCAGCAGTAGACAGGGTGTTGGCAGTTTGACCGGGGAGCTGTTTTTT. It translates to CATSSRQGVGSLTGELFF.

This clone was observed once. The chain joins TRBV20-1 to TRBJ2-7, with D maybe TRBD1 (5 bases). The CDR3 totals 11 residues. Germline values: CDR1 DFQATT, CDR2 SNEGSKA (reference sequence). V was shortened by 3 bases and J by 2 bases, with 5 bases between the two germline ends. In DNA, the CDR3 is TGCAGTGCTAGCAGGGCCTACGAGCAGTACTTC. This encodes CSASRAYEQYF.

The chain is built from TRBV28 and TRBJ1-2; possibly TRBD1 for D (5 bases). Per the germline V gene, CDR1 is MDHEN and CDR2 is SYDVKM. The length of the CDR3 is 13 residues. The ends were cut back, 6 bases at V and 5 bases at J, with 13 bases in the middle. CDR3 in DNA: TGTGCCAGCAGAGCGGCAGGGAAGTATGGCTACACCTTC. It encodes CASRAAGKYGYTF.

The V call is TRBV28, the J call TRBJ1-5, with a possible D match to TRBD1 (6 bases). Germline-derived CDR1 and CDR2 are MDHEN and SYDVKM. This CDR3 region has 14 residues. Trimming stripped 3 bases from V and 5 bases from J, with 11 bases between. In DNA form, the CDR3 reads TGTGCCAGCAGTTTGAGGACAGATTATCAGCCCCAGCATTTT. It is translated as CASSLRTDYQPQHF.

The chain joins TRBV27 to TRBJ2-2; no definite D call. V was trimmed by 6 bases and J by 7 bases, leaving 21 bases between them. This CDR3 comprises 16 residues. Germline V gives CDR1 MNHEY, CDR2 SMNVEV (reference sequence). Written as DNA, the CDR3 is TGTGCCAGCAGCCTAAGGTCGGCTAGAAGCGACGGGGAGCTGTTTTTT. Residues: CASSLRSARSDGELFF.

This rearrangement joins TRBV9 to TRBJ2-2; the match to TRBD2 covers 10 bases. The J segment lost 1 base and the V segment lost 2 bases, leaving 8 bases of the junction unmatched. CDR3 length equals 18 residues. Germline V CDR1 and CDR2: SGDLS, YYNGEE. The CDR3 DNA reads as TGTGCCAGCAGCGTGGGGGTTAGCGGGAGGAGGAACACCGGGGAGCTGTTTTTT. Protein product: CASSVGVSGRRNTGELFF. Full variable domain (outside the CDR3, taken from reference TRBV9 and TRBJ2-2): DSGVTQTPKHLITATGQRVTLRCSPRSGDLSVYWYQQSLDQGLQFLIQYYNGEERAKGNILERFSAQQFPDLHSELNLSSLELGDSALYFCASSVGVSGRRNTGELFFGEGSRLTVL.

The chain links TRBV6-1 to TRBJ2-7; D perhaps matches TRBD2 (5 bases). The CDR3 is 13 residues long. The germline V gene encodes CDR1 MNHNS and CDR2 SASEGT. Trimming removed 1 base at V and 7 bases at J, with 11 bases between. The CDR3 here is CASSEGENGEQYF. The CDR3 DNA reads TGTGCCAGCAGTGAAGGGGAGAATGGGGAGCAGTACTTC.